The clone carrying this T cell receptor beta chain appeared many times. This sample was included in a study of prognosis after radiotherapy for stage I lung cancer. Amplification of TCR beta CDR3 from genomic DNA used two-round multiplex PCR. It was primers specific to each TRBV and TRBJ gene that first-round PCR used. TCRdb processed the multiplex PCR reads anew with MiXCR; each CDR3 protein has one entry. The sample lists fewer than 40,000 distinct CDR3 sequences, around 30% occurring once. The sequence came from a donor aged 50 or older with non-small cell lung cancer. The sequenced sample was PBMCs, obtained before or after stereotactic body radiation therapy (not recorded which).

In DNA form, the CDR3 reads TGTGCCAGCAGCCAAGCAGGTTACAGCAATCAGCCCCAGCATTTT. This codes for CASSQAGYSNQPQHF. The rearrangement joins TRBV3-1 to TRBJ1-5; D uncertain. Germline values: CDR1 LGHDT, CDR2 YNNKEL (reference sequence). This CDR3 has 15 residues. V dropped 1 base and J dropped 1 base, with 8 bases sitting between them.